The 27 T cell receptor beta chains below come from one sample, sequenced in a study of T cell repertoires in cytomegalovirus infection. Each CDR3 protein is one row after TCRdb ran MiXCR on the reads. The sample records roughly 150,000 distinct CDR3 sequences, about a quarter being singletons. The sample taken for sequencing was PBMCs. These receptor sequences come from a human donor in good health (CMV status not recorded). Some clones in this sample may be carry-over from other donors' samples.

This rearrangement joins TRBV28 to TRBJ2-5; 9 bases match TRBD1. Germline values: CDR1 MDHEN, CDR2 SYDVKM. J was trimmed by 5 bases and V by 3 bases; bases with no gene match: 19. CDR3 length: 19 amino acids. CDR3 DNA: TGTGCCAGCAGTTTCGGGTCGACCCCCCGACAGGGGGGGTTGGAGACCCAGTACTTC. Translating gives CASSFGSTPRQGGLETQYF.

This clonotype occurred a few times. This chain joins TRBV7-2 and TRBJ2-1, with D unclear. V was pared by 3 bases and J by 7 bases, with 4 bases between. Germline CDR1 is SGHTA and CDR2 is FQGNSA. CDR3 size: 11 residues. CDR3 in amino acids: CASSFQNEQFF. The CDR3 DNA sequence: TGTGCCAGCAGCTTCCAAAATGAGCAGTTCTTC. The full variable domain, completed using reference TRBV7-2 and TRBJ2-1, is GAGVSQSPSNKVTEKGKDVELRCDPISGHTALYWYRQSLGQGLEFLIYFQGNSAPDKSGLPSDRFSAERTGGSVSTLTIQRTQQEDSAVYLCASSFQNEQFFGPGTRLTVL.

The chain has TRBV6-1 and TRBJ2-1; 10 nucleotides match TRBD2. CDR1 and CDR2 from the germline V gene are MNHNS and SASEGT. CDR3 size: 14 residues. V was clipped by 6 bases and J by 6 bases; unmatched bases: 5. The CDR3 region has the DNA TGTGCCAGCAGAACAGGACTAGCGGTCAATGAGCAGTTCTTC. Its translation: CASRTGLAVNEQFF.

This clonotype was observed a few times. This rearrangement joins TRBV2 to TRBJ2-1, with D maybe TRBD2 (7 bases). This CDR3 has 14 residues. Germline V CDR1 and CDR2: SNHLY, FYNNEI. Trimming stripped 3 bases from V and 6 bases from J, with 12 bases between. Here the CDR3 reads CASSDGRGGNEQFF. In DNA form, the CDR3 reads TGTGCCAGCAGTGATGGTAGGGGGGGCAATGAGCAGTTCTTC.

This chain joins TRBV29-1 and TRBJ2-1; D is perhaps TRBD2 (6 bases). Looked up from germline, CDR1 is SQVTM and CDR2 is ANQGSEA. The CDR3 is 13 amino acids. Trimming shortened V by 3 bases and J by 6 bases, and 12 bases separated the two germline ends. Written as DNA, the CDR3 is TGCAGCGTTGACGGAGGGGACGTCAATGAGCAGTTCTTC. Amino acids: CSVDGGDVNEQFF.

The chain links TRBV30 to TRBJ2-2; 11 bases match TRBD2. Germline V gene lookup returns CDR1 GTSNPN and CDR2 SVGIG (reference sequence). This CDR3 spans 17 amino acids. V was pared by 3 bases and J by 0 bases, with 6 bases of the junction left unmatched. CDR3 DNA sequence: TGTGCCTGGAGGGGACTTAGCGGGGGGGCGAACACCGGGGAGCTGTTTTTT. Its protein product is CAWRGLSGGANTGELFF.

This clonotype was seen at least ten times. The chain combines TRBV7-2 with TRBJ2-3, with a weak D call TRBD2 (5 bases). Germline V gene sequence: CDR1 SGHTA, CDR2 FQGNSA. CDR3 length: 15 amino acids. The V end was cut by 1 base, the J end by 2 bases, with 10 bases between. DNA for the CDR3: TGTGCCAGCAGCTTAGTGGCGGGCCACACAGATACGCAGTATTTT. Its protein product is CASSLVAGHTDTQYF.

This clonotype was detected many times. The chain recombines TRBV5-1 with TRBJ1-5, with D possibly TRBD1 on 5 matching bases. Trimming stripped 4 bases from V and 1 base from J, with 12 bases between. Germline CDR1 is SGHRS and CDR2 is YFSETQ. The CDR3 totals 15 residues. The CDR3 sequence is CASSVSGGSNQPQHF. The CDR3 bases are TGCGCCAGCAGCGTGAGTGGGGGGAGCAATCAGCCCCAGCATTTT.

The chain combines TRBV12-3 or TRBV12-4 with TRBJ2-3; weak D call: TRBD2 (6 bases). V was clipped by 8 bases and J by 2 bases, with 14 bases between them. This CDR3 has 14 amino acids. The DNA for the CDR3 is TGTGCCAGCGGGACCGGGACTCCCACAGATACGCAGTATTTT. Translating gives CASGTGTPTDTQYF.

This clonotype came up a few times. The chain employs TRBV6-5 and TRBJ2-2, with D perhaps matching TRBD1 (6 bases). CDR1 and CDR2 (germline): MNHEY, SVGAGI. This CDR3 comprises 15 residues. V lost 5 bases, J lost 3 bases, and 13 bases lay in between. CDR3 in amino acids: CASSATGLDTGELFF. DNA for the CDR3: TGTGCCAGCAGTGCGACAGGTTTGGACACCGGGGAGCTGTTTTTT.

This clonotype turned up a few times. The CDR3 spells CATSRDSWTDQNAAFF. The CDR3 nucleotides read TGTGCCACCAGCAGAGATTCGTGGACAGACCAAAACGCGGCTTTCTTT. The chain links TRBV15 to TRBJ1-1, with a possible D match to TRBD1 (6 bases). The length of the CDR3 is 16 residues. Deletions cut 0 bases from V and 11 bases from J, with 22 bases between. Per the germline V gene, CDR1 is LNHNV and CDR2 is YYDKDF (reference sequence).

V is TRBV20-1 and J is TRBJ2-5; D remains ambiguous. Trimming shortened V by 0 bases and J by 1 base, and 9 bases separated the two germline ends. The CDR3 runs 14 residues. Germline V gene sequence: CDR1 DFQATT, CDR2 SNEGSKA (reference sequence). CDR3 in DNA: TGCAGTGCTAGAGATCCCCCTACCCAAGAGACCCAGTACTTC. Protein product: CSARDPPTQETQYF.

This clonotype was detected a few times. J is TRBJ2-2 and V is TRBV24-1; D possibly corresponds to TRBD1 (5 bases). V lost 7 bases, J lost 0 bases, and 5 bases lay in between. The CDR3 is 13 amino acids. Germline CDR1 and CDR2: KGHDR and SFDVKD. The CDR3 spells CATRGANTGELFF. CDR3 DNA: TGTGCCACCAGAGGGGCGAACACCGGGGAGCTGTTTTTT.

Many counts were recorded for this clonotype. The J gene is TRBJ2-7, the V gene TRBV7-6; 10 bases are a match to TRBD2. CDR1 is SGHVS and CDR2 is FNYEAQ in the germline V gene. CDR3 size: 15 residues. Trimming removed 1 base from V and 5 bases from J; junction bases left unmatched: 5. The CDR3 sequence: CASSLGASGSDEQYF. The CDR3 nucleotides read TGTGCCAGCAGCTTAGGGGCTAGCGGGAGCGACGAGCAGTACTTC.

V is TRBV20-1 and J is TRBJ2-3; 10 bases match TRBD2. The ends lost 4 bases at V and 4 bases at J; junction bases unmatched: 8. Germline V gene data show CDR1 as DFQATT and CDR2 as SNEGSKA (reference sequence). The CDR3 extends over 15 amino acids. This CDR3 is CSATVPSGSPDTQYF. CDR3 bases: TGCAGTGCTACCGTCCCTAGCGGGAGTCCAGATACGCAGTATTTT.

This clonotype was detected only a few times. The rearrangement links TRBV27 to TRBJ2-1; D might be TRBD1 or TRBD2, each matching 6 bases. The CDR3 spans 10 residues. Germline CDR1 is MNHEY and CDR2 is SMNVEV (reference sequence). With 8 bases removed from V and 11 bases from J, the gap between germline ends came to 10 bases. DNA of the CDR3: TGTGCCAGCGGAGGGGGGAAGCAGTTCTTC. Its protein is CASGGGKQFF.

This clonotype was counted a few times. This sequence joins TRBV28 and TRBJ1-5; 7 bases fit TRBD1. Germline CDR1 and CDR2: MDHEN and SYDVKM. V shed 4 bases and J 3 bases; nucleotides not matched to a gene: 9. The CDR3 runs to 16 residues. Written as DNA, the CDR3 is TGTGCCAGCAGTTCATCCATAGACAGGGTCAATCAGCCCCAGCATTTT. It codes for CASSSSIDRVNQPQHF.

This clonotype was seen at least ten times. This rearrangement joins TRBV20-1 to TRBJ2-1; 8 nucleotides match TRBD1. The germline CDR1 and CDR2 sequences are DFQATT and SNEGSKA (reference sequence). The CDR3 sequence is 13 residues long. Trimming took 5 bases from V and 8 from J; bases not matched to a gene: 8. The CDR3 here is CSAFGTGGDEQFF. The CDR3 coding sequence is TGCAGTGCTTTCGGGACAGGTGGGGATGAGCAGTTCTTC.

The chain uses TRBV18 and TRBJ1-1, with TRBD1 identical over 11 bases. CDR3 size: 18 residues. Germline CDR1 KGHSH, CDR2 LQKENI. Unmatched junction bases numbered 9, after V lost 3 bases and J lost 0 bases. In DNA, the CDR3 is TGTGCCAGCTCACCCTCACTCCGGGACAGGGGGATGAACACTGAAGCTTTCTTT. It yields the protein CASSPSLRDRGMNTEAFF.

This clonotype occurred a few times. The chain uses TRBV7-8 and TRBJ2-7, with TRBD1 matching over 10 bases. V lost 5 bases and J lost 5; bases outside the gene matches: 9. Germline V gene data show CDR1 as SGHVS and CDR2 as FQNEAQ. This CDR3 has 15 residues. The CDR3: CASSPPGQGSHEQYF. CDR3 bases: TGTGCCAGCAGCCCTCCGGGACAGGGGTCTCACGAGCAGTACTTC.

This clonotype was counted a few times. The chain has TRBV5-5 and TRBJ2-3, with D unresolved. Germline V lookup: CDR1 SGHKS, CDR2 YYEKEE (reference sequence). V was cut by 4 bases and J by 2 bases, with 14 bases left in between. The CDR3 sequence is 15 residues long. The CDR3 spells CASSKIELYTDTQYF. The CDR3 region has the DNA TGTGCCAGCAGCAAAATAGAACTCTACACAGATACGCAGTATTTT.

The J gene is TRBJ1-1, the V gene TRBV28; 7 bases line up with TRBD1. Trimming removed 4 bases from V and 5 bases from J; junction bases left unmatched: 4. The CDR3 has 13 residues. CDR1 and CDR2 from the germline V gene are MDHEN and SYDVKM. The CDR3 region has the DNA TGTGCCAGCAGTTCCGACAGGGCAACTGAAGCTTTCTTT. It specifies CASSSDRATEAFF.

This clonotype was detected only a few times. V gene TRBV12-3 or TRBV12-4 combines with J gene TRBJ1-5; D ambiguous. Trimming left V 5 bases short and J 3 bases short, with 11 bases between. The CDR3 runs 14 residues. CDR3 bases: TGTGCCAGCAGTGTCGCAGGCCCCAATCAGCCCCAGCATTTT. Its translation is CASSVAGPNQPQHF.

The chain uses TRBV7-2 and TRBJ1-6; the D gene is possibly TRBD1 (5 bases). V was shortened by 1 base and J by 9 bases, with 19 bases between the two germline ends. CDR3 length equals 17 residues. Germline assignment: CDR1 SGHTA and CDR2 FQGNSA. The CDR3 sequence: CASSLGSPQGSGSPLHF. Written as DNA, the CDR3 is TGTGCCAGCAGCTTAGGAAGCCCCCAGGGTTCGGGTTCACCCCTCCACTTT.

The chain joins TRBV29-1 to TRBJ2-5, with D unclear. Trimming removed 4 bases at V and 4 bases at J, with 10 bases between. The germline V gene encodes CDR1 SQVTM and CDR2 ANQGSEA. The length of the CDR3 is 12 residues. The CDR3 protein is CSVVFSAETQYF. For the CDR3, the DNA is TGCAGCGTTGTCTTCAGTGCAGAGACCCAGTACTTC.

With regard to this clonotype: The junction and the germline gene differ at one end; a read error may be behind it. The rearrangement links TRBV7-2 to TRBJ2-7, with D perhaps TRBD2 (6 bases). Germline assignment: CDR1 SGHTA and CDR2 FQGNSA. This CDR3 comprises 15 residues. The CDR3, as DNA: TGTGCCAGCAGCTTAACTGCGGGACTCGATTACGAGCAGAACTTC. Translation gives CASSLTAGLDYEQNF.

At least ten counts were recorded for this clonotype. This chain connects TRBV7-2 to TRBJ2-4; D not certain. This CDR3 is 13 amino acids long. Germline CDR1 SGHTA, CDR2 FQGNSA. Between the trimmed V and J ends, which lost 4 bases and 3 bases, there was a span of 7 bases. The CDR3 sequence is CASSSGLKNIQYF. The CDR3 DNA sequence: TGTGCCAGCAGCTCCGGTCTCAAAAACATTCAGTACTTC.